Below, 28 T cell receptor beta chains from the same sample are listed, as sequenced in a study of shared T cell receptors in the human thymus. This table comes from immunoSEQ multiplex PCR, and its TCRdb copy is limited to in-frame clones, with some not included. The table lists roughly 500,000 clones, about 84% of them singletons. These records were also assigned to another study, of human thymus T cells.

The sequenced material came from thymocytes. The receptors were sampled from a boy under two years old with a congenital heart defect.

This clone was seen a few times. The gene calls are TRBV27 and TRBJ2-7, with TRBD1 identical over 8 bases. Germline V gene sequence: CDR1 MNHEY, CDR2 SMNVEV (reference sequence). With 3 bases clipped from V and 5 bases from J, the junction kept 6 bases outside the gene matches. This CDR3 has 14 amino acids. DNA of the CDR3: TGTGCCAGCAGTTTCCGGGACAGGATCCACGAGCAGTACTTC. This sequence encodes CASSFRDRIHEQYF.

This clone was counted a few times. The chain is built from TRBV5-1 and TRBJ2-3; perhaps TRBD1 as D (6 bases). The CDR3 spans 16 residues. CDR1 and CDR2 from the germline V gene are SGHRS and YFSETQ. Trimming took off 0 bases at V and 1 base at J, with 12 bases between the two ends. The CDR3 coding sequence is TGCGCCAGCAGCTTGGCCGGGCCAGGGGGCACAGATACGCAGTATTTT. Protein product: CASSLAGPGGTDTQYF.

This rearrangement joins TRBV12-5 to TRBJ2-5, with unresolved D. V lost 2 bases and J 1 base, leaving 11 bases between the germline ends. CDR3 length equals 15 residues. Germline V CDR1 and CDR2: LGHNT, FRNRAP. The CDR3 loop is CASGLFHWSQETQYF. The CDR3 DNA is TGTGCTAGTGGTTTGTTCCACTGGTCCCAAGAGACCCAGTACTTC.

The chain has TRBV30 and TRBJ2-3; 12 bases line up with TRBD2. The CDR3 sequence is 16 residues long. Germline V lookup: CDR1 GTSNPN, CDR2 SVGIG (reference sequence). V lost 1 base to trimming and J lost 7 bases; unmatched junction nucleotides: 9. CDR3 nucleotide sequence: TGTGCCTGGAGTGCCCTACTAGCGGGAGGACGTTATACGCAGTATTTT. Translated, it gives CAWSALLAGGRYTQYF.

This chain joins TRBV29-1 and TRBJ2-2; TRBD2 aligns across 8 bases. The CDR3 contains 16 residues. V trimming: 4 bases; J trimming: 4 bases; junction bases outside the gene matches: 11. Looked up from germline, CDR1 is SQVTM and CDR2 is ANQGSEA. The CDR3 loop reads CSVVSGKSKSTGELFF. The CDR3 bases are TGCAGCGTTGTTAGCGGGAAGTCAAAGAGCACCGGGGAGCTGTTTTTT.

V usage is TRBV14 and J usage is TRBJ2-7; TRBD1 matches at 8 bases. The junction had 17 bases not matched to a gene; V was cut back by 1 base and J by 6 bases. CDR3 size: 18 residues. Germline lookup yields CDR1 SGHDN and CDR2 FVKESK. In DNA form, the CDR3 reads TGTGCCAGCAGCCAAGTTCCAGGGTTATTCAGGGGGCGGTTCGAGCAGTACTTC. Translation: CASSQVPGLFRGRFEQYF.

The chain carries TRBV28 and TRBJ2-2; 7 bases agree with TRBD1. CDR1 MDHEN and CDR2 SYDVKM come from the germline V gene. There are 15 residues in the CDR3. V was clipped by 5 bases and J by 6 bases; unmatched bases: 9. DNA for the CDR3: TGTGCCAGCAGTCCACAGACAGGGTCGGCCGGGGAGCTGTTTTTT. Its protein product is CASSPQTGSAGELFF.

The V and J genes are TRBV4-3 and TRBJ2-1; 11 bases are a match to TRBD2. J lost 5 bases, V lost 5 bases, and 2 bases had no gene match. Germline CDR1 and CDR2: LGHNA and YSLEER. The CDR3 runs 14 residues. The CDR3 DNA follows: TGCGCCAGCAGCACGGGACTAGCGGACAATGAGCAGTTCTTC. Its protein product is CASSTGLADNEQFF.

V gene TRBV4-2 combines with J gene TRBJ2-1; 11 bases map to TRBD2. CDR1 is LGHNA and CDR2 is YNFKEQ in the germline V gene. This CDR3 spans 15 amino acids. Losses at the gene ends were 6 bases for V and 5 bases for J; bases not matched to a gene: 6. The CDR3 region has the DNA TGTGCCAGCAGGAGGGGACTAGCGGATGACAATGAGCAGTTCTTC. Translated, it gives CASRRGLADDNEQFF.

The V call is TRBV4-2, the J call TRBJ1-2, with 8 bases that match TRBD1. This CDR3 comprises 14 residues. The V gene's germline CDR1 is LGHNA and CDR2 YNFKEQ. J gave up 6 bases and V 0 bases, and 3 bases lay outside the gene matches. CDR3 bases: TGTGCCAGCAGCCAAGATGGGACAGGAGATGGCTACACCTTC. Translated, it gives CASSQDGTGDGYTF.

The chain is built from TRBV2 and TRBJ2-7; 10 bases are shared with TRBD2. Germline loops: CDR1 SNHLY, CDR2 FYNNEI. V dropped 4 bases and J dropped 5; count of bases not matched to a gene: 20. The CDR3 is made up of 19 amino acids. CDR3: CASSGTEFRLAGVSHEQYF. The CDR3 DNA is TGTGCCAGCAGTGGGACCGAATTTCGCCTAGCGGGAGTTTCCCACGAGCAGTACTTC.

The rearrangement uses TRBV30 and TRBJ2-7; no clear D gene. CDR3 length equals 15 residues. Germline CDR1 is GTSNPN and CDR2 is SVGIG (reference sequence). V lost 1 base and J 5 bases, leaving 18 bases between the germline ends. This CDR3 is CAWSGVARRLDEQYF. DNA of the CDR3: TGTGCCTGGAGTGGGGTAGCCCGACGGTTGGACGAGCAGTACTTC.

This clone was detected only a few times. CDR3: CASSLVDRGPLSNQPQHF. The CDR3, as DNA: TGTGCCAGCAGCTTGGTGGACAGGGGGCCCCTTAGCAATCAGCCCCAGCATTTT. The chain joins TRBV5-6 to TRBJ1-5, with TRBD1 identical over 11 bases. This CDR3 is built from 18 residues. V lost 0 bases to trimming and J lost 0 bases; unmatched junction nucleotides: 5. Germline loops: CDR1 SGHDT, CDR2 YYEEEE.

The chain combines TRBV2 with TRBJ1-2, with TRBD1 as a possible D gene (5 bases). Germline CDR1 and CDR2: SNHLY and FYNNEI. The CDR3 consists of 14 residues. Trimming shortened V by 7 bases and J by 7 bases, and 19 bases separated the two germline ends. Here the CDR3 DNA reads TGTGCCAGCACCGGGAAGTGGAGGGGCGGTGGCTACACCTTC. It encodes CASTGKWRGGGYTF.

This chain links TRBV28 with TRBJ1-5; unclear D gene. This CDR3 region has 19 residues. Germline values: CDR1 MDHEN, CDR2 SYDVKM. V was cut by 0 bases and J by 3 bases, with 21 bases left in between. The CDR3 loop reads CASSLWRVTRRYTNQPQHF. CDR3 DNA sequence: TGTGCCAGCAGTTTATGGAGGGTGACCCGAAGGTATACCAATCAGCCCCAGCATTTT.

This sequence joins TRBV6-4 and TRBJ2-5, with TRBD2 identical over 14 bases. With the DNA end fitting TRBJ2-7 better, the J assignment may be wrong. The CDR3 is made up of 15 amino acids. Germline lookup yields CDR1 MRHNA and CDR2 SNTAGT. CDR3: CASSDGTSGSYEQYF. The CDR3 region has the DNA TGTGCCAGCAGTGACGGGACTAGCGGGAGTTACGAGCAGTACTTC.

This rearrangement joins TRBV6-5 to TRBJ1-1; 7 bases are a match to TRBD1. The J segment lost 6 bases and the V segment lost 1 base, leaving 5 bases of the junction unmatched. In germline, CDR1 is MNHEY, CDR2 SVGAGI. This CDR3 has 14 amino acids. In nucleotides, the CDR3 is TGTGCCAGCAGTTACTTCTGGGACAGCCCTGAAGCTTTCTTT. It translates to CASSYFWDSPEAFF.

The V gene is TRBV9, the J gene TRBJ2-2, with 7 bases aligning to TRBD1. The CDR3 extends over 16 amino acids. Germline V gene sequence: CDR1 SGDLS, CDR2 YYNGEE. V shed 2 bases and J 9 bases; nucleotides not matched to a gene: 13. The CDR3 reads CASSVRGQDIFRELFF. The CDR3 nucleotides read TGTGCCAGCAGCGTTCGTGGACAGGACATTTTTAGGGAGCTGTTTTTT.

The chain is built from TRBV5-4 and TRBJ1-2; unclear D gene. CDR3 length: 15 residues. V was trimmed by 0 bases and J by 0 bases, leaving 9 bases between them. Germline V gives CDR1 SGHNT, CDR2 YYREEE (reference sequence). CDR3 sequence reads: CASSLAQRPNYGYTF. DNA for the CDR3: TGTGCCAGCAGCTTGGCGCAGCGGCCTAACTATGGCTACACCTTC.

The chain couples TRBV12-5 to TRBJ2-1, with D perhaps matching TRBD1 (5 bases). Germline V gene sequence: CDR1 LGHNT, CDR2 FRNRAP. Trimming left V 0 bases short and J 0 bases short, with 12 bases between. CDR3 length: 17 amino acids. The CDR3 nucleotides read TGTGCTAGTGGTTTGGTACTTAGGGGAAGCTCCTACAATGAGCAGTTCTTC. Its translation: CASGLVLRGSSYNEQFF. Full variable domain (remainder filled in from reference TRBV12-5 and TRBJ2-1): DARVTQTPRHKVTEMGQEVTMRCQPILGHNTVFWYRQTMMQGLELLAYFRNRAPLDDSGMPKDRFSAEMPDATLATLKIQPSEPRDSAVYFCASGLVLRGSSYNEQFFGPGTRLTVL.

The V call is TRBV15, the J call TRBJ2-3, with TRBD2 matching 7 bases. The CDR3 has 16 residues. The trim removed 1 base at V and 1 base at J, leaving 5 bases unmatched. The germline V gene encodes CDR1 LNHNV and CDR2 YYDKDF (reference sequence). The CDR3 DNA sequence: TGTGCCACCAGCAGAGCGATTACTAGCGGCACAGATACGCAGTATTTT. It is translated as CATSRAITSGTDTQYF.

This chain connects TRBV19 to TRBJ2-7, with 16 bases matching TRBD2. After removal of 0 bases from V and 3 bases from J, the junction contained 8 bases not matched to a gene. The CDR3 runs 19 residues. The germline V gene has CDR1 LNHDA and CDR2 SQIVND (reference sequence). The CDR3 bases are TGTGCCAGTAGTATAGACCCCGGGACTAGCGGGAGGGCCGTCTACGAGCAGTACTTC. It encodes CASSIDPGTSGRAVYEQYF.

The chain combines TRBV7-9 with TRBJ2-2; 8 bases agree with TRBD2. V lost 5 bases and J lost 8; bases outside the gene matches: 16. In germline, CDR1 is SEHNR, CDR2 FQNEAQ (reference sequence). CDR3 length equals 17 residues. CDR3: CASSRRGRSSGTGELFF. The CDR3 DNA sequence: TGTGCCAGCAGCCGTCGCGGTAGGAGTAGCGGGACGGGGGAGCTGTTTTTT.

The rearrangement joins TRBV29-1 to TRBJ2-1; TRBD2 is a possible D gene (6 bases). Trimming took 7 bases from V and 4 from J, leaving 20 bases between them. The CDR3 is made up of 15 amino acids. The germline V gene has CDR1 SQVTM and CDR2 ANQGSEA. The DNA for the CDR3 is TGCAGCGAGGTCACGGTGGGGAGGTTTTACAATGAGCAGTTCTTC. This translates into CSEVTVGRFYNEQFF.

In this sample, this clone turned up a few times. This chain connects TRBV5-1 to TRBJ2-7; D uncertain. Germline V CDR1 and CDR2: SGHRS, YFSETQ. The ends were cut back, 5 bases at V and 0 bases at J, with 15 bases in the middle. The CDR3 covers 15 residues. The CDR3 spells CASSGDWLSSYEQYF. The DNA of the CDR3 is TGCGCCAGCAGTGGAGACTGGCTGAGCTCCTACGAGCAGTACTTC.

This clone was seen more than once but under ten times. The chain links TRBV4-3 to TRBJ1-4, with D hard to call. The CDR3 has 15 residues. V lost 4 bases and J lost 8, with 17 bases in between. CDR1 LGHNA and CDR2 YSLEER come from the germline V gene. DNA for the CDR3: TGCGCCAGCAGCCGCACCGGCGGTGTTTCCGAAAAACTGTTTTTT. Its translation: CASSRTGGVSEKLFF.

The rearrangement uses TRBV15 and TRBJ2-7, with 7 bases fitting TRBD2. The J segment lost 2 bases and the V segment lost 0 bases, leaving 7 bases of the junction unmatched. Per germline, CDR1 LNHNV and CDR2 YYDKDF (reference sequence). The CDR3 runs to 16 residues. CDR3 in amino acids: CATSREVAGVTYEQYF. The CDR3 DNA follows: TGTGCCACCAGCAGAGAGGTCGCGGGGGTCACCTACGAGCAGTACTTC.

The V and J genes are TRBV7-2 and TRBJ2-1; the match to TRBD2 covers 7 bases. There are 16 residues in the CDR3. Germline CDR1 and CDR2: SGHTA and FQGNSA. V lost 8 bases to trimming and J lost 2 bases; unmatched junction nucleotides: 12. Here the CDR3 reads CASWALSGITYNEQFF. In DNA form, the CDR3 reads TGTGCCAGCTGGGCCCTGAGCGGGATTACCTACAATGAGCAGTTCTTC.